Following are 11 T cell receptor beta chains from one sample sequenced in a study of T cells after posttransplantation cyclophosphamide. Sampled 1 year posttransplant, controls received myeloablative marrow transplants, methotrexate and a calcineurin inhibitor. The assay was immunoSEQ multiplex PCR, and TCRdb's table has in-frame clones only and misses some. Found here are over 10,000 clones, roughly four fifths of them singletons; the top ten hold approximately 3.7%. Sequencing used PBMCs, obtained 350 to 400 days after allogeneic stem cell transplant with calcineurin inhibitor and methotrexate. The receptors derive from a male patient in his 30s who received an allogeneic stem cell transplant from an unrelated donor, was CMV-positive, and had acute GVHD only. The T cells may partly be graft donor cells.

V usage is TRBV7-2 and J usage is TRBJ2-1; D perhaps matches TRBD2 (5 bases). The CDR3 runs 13 residues. The V end lost 3 bases, the J end lost 9 bases, and 12 bases lay between the germline ends. Germline CDR1 SGHTA, CDR2 FQGNSA. In DNA, the CDR3 is TGTGCCAGCAGCTTGGGCCGGGGAGTTGAGCAGTTCTTC. This sequence encodes CASSLGRGVEQFF.

Only one count was recorded for this clone. V usage is TRBV6-1 and J usage is TRBJ2-5, with D perhaps TRBD1 (6 bases). Trimming removed 6 bases from V and 2 bases from J, with 13 bases in between. This CDR3 has 14 amino acids. In germline, CDR1 is MNHNS, CDR2 SASEGT. The DNA for the CDR3 is TGTGCCAGCAGGAGGAATACAGGGCAAGAGACCCAGTACTTC. Translated: CASRRNTGQETQYF.

The V and J genes are TRBV9 and TRBJ1-1; D gene ambiguous. This CDR3 region has 15 residues. Germline V gene data show CDR1 as SGDLS and CDR2 as YYNGEE. With 4 bases removed from V and 1 base from J, the gap between germline ends came to 14 bases. CDR3 protein: CASSPIPVGNTEAFF. In nucleotides, the CDR3 is TGTGCCAGCAGCCCTATACCTGTCGGGAACACTGAAGCTTTCTTT.

Written as DNA, the CDR3 is TGTGCCAGCAGTGAAGGGTGGGACAGGGGCGATGAGCAGTTCTTC. Translation gives CASSEGWDRGDEQFF. This chain links TRBV2 with TRBJ2-1, with 10 bases matching TRBD1. Trimming at V came to 1 base and at J to 8 bases, leaving 5 bases not matched to a gene. CDR1 and CDR2 from the germline V gene are SNHLY and FYNNEI. CDR3 length: 15 amino acids.

The V gene is TRBV5-1, the J gene TRBJ2-7, with a tentative D call TRBD1 (5 bases). Germline V lookup: CDR1 SGHRS, CDR2 YFSETQ. Trimming pared 0 bases from V and 1 base from J, leaving 14 bases between. The CDR3 runs to 16 residues. CDR3 DNA sequence: TGCGCCAGCAGCTTGGCCAGGGTCAGTTTGTCCTACGAGCAGTACTTC. Translation: CASSLARVSLSYEQYF.

The rearrangement links TRBV6-1 to TRBJ1-5; D is ambiguous. This CDR3 has 15 residues. The germline V gene has CDR1 MNHNS and CDR2 SASEGT. V was pared by 6 bases and J by 3 bases, with 15 bases between. For the CDR3, the DNA is TGTGCCAGCAGCCTGAGCCTCCATAACAATCAGCCCCAGCATTTT. The encoded protein is CASSLSLHNNQPQHF.

This chain connects TRBV5-6 to TRBJ2-7; no reliable D call. The CDR3 totals 15 residues. Germline V gives CDR1 SGHDT, CDR2 YYEEEE. The V end lost 0 bases, the J end lost 6 bases, and 16 bases lay between the germline ends. The CDR3, as DNA: TGTGCCAGCAGCTTGGGAATCGTCTACAGTGCCGAGCAGTACTTC. It is translated as CASSLGIVYSAEQYF.

This clone was recorded only once. The rearrangement joins TRBV5-1 to TRBJ2-7; 7 bases line up with TRBD2. CDR3 length: 14 residues. The V gene end was trimmed by 4 bases and the J gene end by 3 bases; junction bases not matched to a gene: 7. Germline loops: CDR1 SGHRS, CDR2 YFSETQ. CDR3 sequence: CASSPWEGSYEQYF. For the CDR3, the DNA is TGCGCCAGCAGCCCCTGGGAGGGGAGCTACGAGCAGTACTTC. Complete variable domain (other parts from reference TRBV5-1 and TRBJ2-7): KAGVTQTPRYLIKTRGQQVTLSCSPISGHRSVSWYQQTPGQGLQFLFEYFSETQRNKGNFPGRFSGRQFSNSRSEMNVSTLELGDSALYLCASSPWEGSYEQYFGPGTRLTVT.

There are a few counts of this clone. The chain employs TRBV2 and TRBJ2-2, with 7 bases matching TRBD2. The J segment lost 1 base and the V segment lost 5 bases, leaving 7 bases of the junction unmatched. Per the germline V gene, CDR1 is SNHLY and CDR2 is FYNNEI. The CDR3 loop spans 16 amino acids. CDR3 protein: CASSPRERGNTGELFF. The CDR3, as DNA: TGTGCCAGCAGTCCCAGGGAGCGGGGGAACACCGGGGAGCTGTTTTTT.

This clone has only a few counts. The chain uses TRBV4-3 and TRBJ1-5, with TRBD1 matching over 8 bases. With 3 bases clipped from V and 7 bases from J, the junction kept 8 bases outside the gene matches. In germline, CDR1 is LGHNA, CDR2 YSLEER. The CDR3 has 15 residues. The CDR3 loop is CASSHYPGQAQPQHF. DNA of the CDR3: TGCGCCAGCAGCCATTACCCGGGACAGGCCCAGCCCCAGCATTTT.

The genes are TRBV7-9 and TRBJ1-1; 7 bases fit TRBD1. After removal of 11 bases from V and 3 bases from J, the junction contained 6 bases not matched to a gene. The germline gives CDR1 SEHNR, CDR2 FQNEAQ (reference sequence). The CDR3 is made up of 12 amino acids. DNA for the CDR3: TGTGCCGTGACAGGGCTGGACACTGAAGCTTTCTTT. Its protein is CAVTGLDTEAFF. The variable domain in full, completed from reference TRBV7-9 and TRBJ1-1, reads DTGVSQNPRHKITKRGQNVTFRCDPISEHNRLYWYRQTLGQGPEFLTYFQNEAQLEKSRLLSDRFSAERPKGSFSTLEIQRTEQGDSAMYLCAVTGLDTEAFFGQGTRLTVV.